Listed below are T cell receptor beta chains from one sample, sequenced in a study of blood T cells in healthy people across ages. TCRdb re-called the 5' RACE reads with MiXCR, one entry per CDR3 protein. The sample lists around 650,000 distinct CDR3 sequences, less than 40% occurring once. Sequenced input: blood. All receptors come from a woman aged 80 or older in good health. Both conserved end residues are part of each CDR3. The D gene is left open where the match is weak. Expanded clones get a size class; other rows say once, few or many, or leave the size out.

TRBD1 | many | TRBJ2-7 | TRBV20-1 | CSATPPGQVYEQYF | TGCAGTGCTACCCCTCCGGGACAGGTGTACGAGCAGTACTTC
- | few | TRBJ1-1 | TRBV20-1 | CSASSGGAASRDLEAFF | TGCAGTGCTAGTTCAGGCGGTGCGGCCTCCCGGGACCTTGAAGCTTTCTTT
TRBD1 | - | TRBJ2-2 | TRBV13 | CASSSPGTAITGELFF | TGTGCCAGCAGCAGTCCCGGGACAGCAATCACCGGGGAGCTGTTTTTT
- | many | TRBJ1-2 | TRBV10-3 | CATSDAAGNYGYTF | TGTGCCACCTCGGACGCGGCGGGGAATTATGGCTACACCTTC
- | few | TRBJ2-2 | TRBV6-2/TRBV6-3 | CASNNRGSVNTGELFF | TGTGCCAGCAATAATCGTGGCTCGGTAAACACCGGGGAGCTGTTTTTT
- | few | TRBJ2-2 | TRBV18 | CASSPKPRAGELFF | TGTGCCAGCTCACCTAAACCAAGGGCCGGGGAGCTGTTTTTT
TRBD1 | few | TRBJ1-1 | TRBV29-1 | CSVMDRAGTEAFF | TGCAGCGTTATGGACAGGGCGGGCACTGAAGCTTTCTTT
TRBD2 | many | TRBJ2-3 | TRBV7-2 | CASSLGAGGASTDTQYF | TGTGCCAGCAGCTTAGGAGCGGGGGGGGCTAGCACAGATACGCAGTATTTT
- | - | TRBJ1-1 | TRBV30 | CAWSPGLYTEAFF | TGTGCCTGGAGTCCAGGCCTTTACACTGAAGCTTTCTTT
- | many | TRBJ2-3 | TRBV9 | CASSPRQFSTDTQYF | TGTGCCAGCAGCCCTCGACAGTTTAGCACAGATACGCAGTATTTT
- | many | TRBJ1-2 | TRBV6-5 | CASRRGGGANGYTF | TGTGCCAGTCGAAGGGGGGGCGGCGCGAATGGCTACACCTTC
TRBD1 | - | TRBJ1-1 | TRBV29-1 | CSVDETGMNTEAFF | TGCAGCGTCGATGAGACAGGGATGAACACTGAAGCTTTCTTT
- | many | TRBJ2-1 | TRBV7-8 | CASSPAFREQFF | TGTGCCAGCAGCCCGGCGTTTCGTGAGCAGTTCTTC
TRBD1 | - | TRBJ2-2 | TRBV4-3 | CASSRAKPGQGGTGELFF | TGCGCCAGCAGCCGAGCAAAGCCGGGACAGGGGGGCACCGGGGAGCTGTTTTTT
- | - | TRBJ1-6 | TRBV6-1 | CASRRDGRSTNNSPLHF | TGTGCCAGCAGGCGAGACGGCAGGAGTACGAATAATTCACCCCTCCACTTT
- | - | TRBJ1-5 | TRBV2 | CASSGGNRRQPQHF | TGTGCCAGCAGTGGGGGGAACCGCCGCCAGCCCCAGCATTTT
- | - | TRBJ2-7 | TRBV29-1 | CSVLGQFSYEQYF | TGCAGCGTGCTGGGTCAGTTTTCCTACGAGCAGTACTTC
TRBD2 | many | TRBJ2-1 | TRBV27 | CASRLAGASSYNEQFF | TGTGCCAGCCGACTAGCGGGTGCGAGCTCCTACAATGAGCAGTTCTTC
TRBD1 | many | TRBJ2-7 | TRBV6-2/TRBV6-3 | CASSYASDRAYEQYF | TGTGCCAGCAGTTACGCCAGTGACAGGGCCTACGAGCAGTACTTC
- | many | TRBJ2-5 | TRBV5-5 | CASSVDPAGETQYF | TGTGCCAGCAGCGTCGACCCCGCGGGAGAGACCCAGTACTTC
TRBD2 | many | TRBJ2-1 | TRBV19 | CATETSGGSGQFF | TGTGCCACTGAGACTAGCGGGGGAAGCGGGCAGTTCTTC
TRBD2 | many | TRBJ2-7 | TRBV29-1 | CSAYVASGMSYEQYF | TGCAGCGCGTACGTTGCCAGCGGGATGTCCTACGAGCAGTACTTC
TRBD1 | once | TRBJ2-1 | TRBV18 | CASSPGTVVGNEQFF | TGTGCCAGCTCACCCGGGACAGTGGTTGGCAATGAGCAGTTCTTC